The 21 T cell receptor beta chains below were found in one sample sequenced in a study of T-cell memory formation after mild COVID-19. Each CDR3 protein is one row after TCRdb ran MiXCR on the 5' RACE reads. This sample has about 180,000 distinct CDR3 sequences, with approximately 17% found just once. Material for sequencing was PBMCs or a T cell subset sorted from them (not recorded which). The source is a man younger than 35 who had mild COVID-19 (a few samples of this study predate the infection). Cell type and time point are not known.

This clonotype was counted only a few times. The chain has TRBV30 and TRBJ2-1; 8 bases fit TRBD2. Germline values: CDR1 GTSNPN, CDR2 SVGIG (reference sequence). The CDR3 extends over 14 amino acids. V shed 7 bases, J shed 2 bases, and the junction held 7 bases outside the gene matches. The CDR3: CAYRRAGAYNEQFF. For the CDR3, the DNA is TGTGCCTACCGCCGAGCGGGGGCCTACAATGAGCAGTTCTTC. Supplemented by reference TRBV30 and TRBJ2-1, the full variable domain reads SQTIHQWPATLVQPVGSPLSLECTVEGTSNPNLYWYRQAAGRGLQLLFYSVGIGQISSEVPQNLSASRPQDRQFILSSKKLLLSDSGFYLCAYRRAGAYNEQFFGPGTRLTVL.

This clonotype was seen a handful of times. DNA for the CDR3: TGTGCCAGCAGAATCTCCGGGGGTCGGGCTTTTTTTTTT. Translation gives CASRISGGRAFFF. This rearrangement joins TRBV12-3 or TRBV12-4 to TRBJ1-4, with D possibly TRBD1 on 5 matching bases. V was shortened by 6 bases and J by 17 bases, with 22 bases between the two germline ends. CDR3 length: 13 amino acids.

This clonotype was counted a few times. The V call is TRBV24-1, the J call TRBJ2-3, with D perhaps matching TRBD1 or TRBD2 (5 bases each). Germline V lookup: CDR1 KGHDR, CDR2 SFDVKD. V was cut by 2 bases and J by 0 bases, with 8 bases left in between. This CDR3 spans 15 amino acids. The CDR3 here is CATSDSRGSTDTQYF. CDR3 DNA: TGTGCCACCAGTGATTCGAGGGGAAGCACAGATACGCAGTATTTT.

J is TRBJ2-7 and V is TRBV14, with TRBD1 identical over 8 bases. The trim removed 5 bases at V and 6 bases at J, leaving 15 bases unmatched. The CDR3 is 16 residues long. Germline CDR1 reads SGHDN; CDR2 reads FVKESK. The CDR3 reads CASSGHRGIRSGEQYV. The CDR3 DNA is TGTGCCAGCAGCGGACACAGGGGGATCAGGTCGGGCGAGCAGTACGTC.

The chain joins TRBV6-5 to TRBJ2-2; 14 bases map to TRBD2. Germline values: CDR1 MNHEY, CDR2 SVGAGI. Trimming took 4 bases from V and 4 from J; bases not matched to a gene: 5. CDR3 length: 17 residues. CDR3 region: CASSWTSGGYRTGELFF. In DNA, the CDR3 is TGTGCCAGCAGTTGGACTAGCGGGGGGTACCGCACCGGGGAGCTGTTTTTT.

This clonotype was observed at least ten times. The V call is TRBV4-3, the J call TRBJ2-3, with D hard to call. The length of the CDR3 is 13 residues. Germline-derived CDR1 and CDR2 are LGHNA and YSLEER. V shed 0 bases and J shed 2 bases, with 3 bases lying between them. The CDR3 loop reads CASSQDYTDTQYF. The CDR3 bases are TGCGCCAGCAGCCAAGACTACACAGATACGCAGTATTTT.

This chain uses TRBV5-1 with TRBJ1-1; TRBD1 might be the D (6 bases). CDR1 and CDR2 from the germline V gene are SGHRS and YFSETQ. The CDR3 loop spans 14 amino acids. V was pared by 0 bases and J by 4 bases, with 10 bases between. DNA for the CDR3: TGCGCCAGCAGCTTGGCTGGGGGCGGCACTGAAGCTTTCTTT. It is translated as CASSLAGGGTEAFF.

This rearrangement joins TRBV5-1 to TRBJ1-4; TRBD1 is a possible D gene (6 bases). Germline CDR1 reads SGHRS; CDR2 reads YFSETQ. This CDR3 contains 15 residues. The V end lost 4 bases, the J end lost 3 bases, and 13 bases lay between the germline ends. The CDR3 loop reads CASSITGIANEKLFF. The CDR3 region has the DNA TGCGCCAGCAGCATAACAGGGATCGCTAATGAAAAACTGTTTTTT.

CDR3 in amino acids: CASSLDGHYEQYV. For the CDR3, the DNA is TGTGCCAGCAGTCTGGACGGACACTACGAGCAGTACGTC. The V call is TRBV6-2 or TRBV6-3, the J call TRBJ2-7; D perhaps matches TRBD1 (5 bases). The CDR3 length is 13 residues. V lost 5 bases and J 3 bases, leaving 11 bases between the germline ends. CDR1 is MNHEY and CDR2 is SVGEGT in the germline V gene.

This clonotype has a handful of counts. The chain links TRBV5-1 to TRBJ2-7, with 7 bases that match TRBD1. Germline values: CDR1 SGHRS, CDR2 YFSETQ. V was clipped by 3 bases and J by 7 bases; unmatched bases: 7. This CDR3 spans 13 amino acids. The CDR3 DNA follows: TGCGCCAGCAGCTCCCAGGGGGTGGGAGAGCAGTACGTC. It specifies CASSSQGVGEQYV.

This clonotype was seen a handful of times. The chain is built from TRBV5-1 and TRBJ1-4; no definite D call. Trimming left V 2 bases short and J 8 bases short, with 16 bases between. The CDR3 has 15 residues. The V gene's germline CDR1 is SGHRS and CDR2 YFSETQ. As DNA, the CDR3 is TGCGCCAGCAGCTTCCAGACCCGGGAGGAGGAAAAACTGTTTTTT. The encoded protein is CASSFQTREEEKLFF.

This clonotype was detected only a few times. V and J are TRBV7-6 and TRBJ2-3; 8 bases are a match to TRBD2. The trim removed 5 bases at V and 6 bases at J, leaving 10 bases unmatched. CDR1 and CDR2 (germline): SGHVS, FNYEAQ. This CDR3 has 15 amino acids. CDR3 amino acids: CASSPGGRPTDTQYF. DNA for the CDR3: TGTGCCAGCAGCCCGGGGGGGCGCCCAACCGATACGCAGTATTTT.

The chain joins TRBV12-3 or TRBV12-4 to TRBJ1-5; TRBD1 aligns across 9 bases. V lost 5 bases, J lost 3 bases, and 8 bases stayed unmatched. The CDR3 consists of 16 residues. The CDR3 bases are TGTGCCAGCAGTCTTTCGACAGGGGGATTCAATCAGCCCCAGCATTTT. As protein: CASSLSTGGFNQPQHF.

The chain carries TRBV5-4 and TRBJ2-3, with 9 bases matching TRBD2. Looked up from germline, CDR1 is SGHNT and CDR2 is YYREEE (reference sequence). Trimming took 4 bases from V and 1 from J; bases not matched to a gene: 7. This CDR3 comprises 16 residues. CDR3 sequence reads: CASSTGTSRGTDTQYF. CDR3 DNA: TGTGCCAGCAGCACCGGGACTAGCAGGGGCACAGATACGCAGTATTTT.

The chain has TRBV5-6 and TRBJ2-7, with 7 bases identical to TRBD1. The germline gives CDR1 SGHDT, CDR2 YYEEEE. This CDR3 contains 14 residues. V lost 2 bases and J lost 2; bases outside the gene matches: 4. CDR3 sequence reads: CASSFRDRAYEQYF. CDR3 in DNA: TGTGCCAGCAGCTTCCGGGACAGAGCCTACGAGCAGTACTTC.

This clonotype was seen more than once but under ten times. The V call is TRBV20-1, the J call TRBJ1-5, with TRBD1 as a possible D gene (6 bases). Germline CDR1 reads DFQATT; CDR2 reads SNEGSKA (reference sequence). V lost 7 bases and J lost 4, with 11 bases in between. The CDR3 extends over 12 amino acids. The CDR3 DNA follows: TGCAGTGTTCAGGACAGAAATCAGCCCCAGCATTTT. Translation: CSVQDRNQPQHF.

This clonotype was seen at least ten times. CDR3 residues: CSAPRGGMNTEAFF. In DNA form, the CDR3 reads TGCAGTGCCCCGAGAGGGGGGATGAACACTGAAGCTTTCTTT. The rearrangement links TRBV20-1 to TRBJ1-1, with D possibly TRBD1 on 6 matching bases. The length of the CDR3 is 14 residues. V was cut by 6 bases and J by 0 bases, with 14 bases left in between. The germline CDR1 and CDR2 sequences are DFQATT and SNEGSKA (reference sequence).

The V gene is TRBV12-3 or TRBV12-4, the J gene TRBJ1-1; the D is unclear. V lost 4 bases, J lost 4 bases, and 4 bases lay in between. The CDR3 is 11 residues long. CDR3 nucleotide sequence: TGTGCCAGCAGTTCGGGCACTGAAGCTTTCTTT. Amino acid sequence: CASSSGTEAFF.

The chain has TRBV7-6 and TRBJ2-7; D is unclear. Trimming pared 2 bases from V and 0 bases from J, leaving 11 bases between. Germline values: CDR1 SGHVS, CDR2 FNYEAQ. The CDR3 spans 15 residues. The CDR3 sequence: CASSLFQESSYEQYF. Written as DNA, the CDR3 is TGTGCCAGCAGCTTATTCCAGGAGAGCTCCTACGAGCAGTACTTC. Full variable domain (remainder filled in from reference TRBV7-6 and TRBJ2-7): GAGVSQSPRYKVTKRGQDVALRCDPISGHVSLYWYRQALGQGPEFLTYFNYEAQQDKSGLPNDRFSAERPEGSISTLTIQRTEQRDSAMYRCASSLFQESSYEQYFGPGTRLTVT.

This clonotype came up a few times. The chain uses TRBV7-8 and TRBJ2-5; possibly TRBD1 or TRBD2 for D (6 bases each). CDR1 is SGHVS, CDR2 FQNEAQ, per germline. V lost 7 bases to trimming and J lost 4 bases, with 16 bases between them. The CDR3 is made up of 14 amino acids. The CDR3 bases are TGTGCCAGCACCCTAACCGGGGGCGCAGAGACCCAGTACTTC. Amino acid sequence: CASTLTGGAETQYF.

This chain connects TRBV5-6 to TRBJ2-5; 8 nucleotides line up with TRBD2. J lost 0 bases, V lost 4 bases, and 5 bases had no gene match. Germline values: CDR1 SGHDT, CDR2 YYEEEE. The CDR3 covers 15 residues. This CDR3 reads CASSPRGGDQETQYF. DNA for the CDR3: TGTGCCAGCAGCCCTCGGGGGGGTGACCAAGAGACCCAGTACTTC.